Listed below are T cell receptor beta chains from one sample, sequenced in a study of CXCR3-negative and CXCR3-positive naive CD8 T cells. TCRdb re-analyzed the 5' RACE reads; it lists each CDR3 protein once, without DNA. The sample table sets out approximately 89,000 distinct CDR3 sequences. Sample: naive CXCR3+ CD8+ T cells from blood. All receptors derive from a human donor in good health. Some clones in this sample may be carry-over from other donors' samples. Each CDR3 is given with its conserved first and last residue.

V gene	J gene	CDR3 protein
TRBV4-1	TRBJ2-1	CASSDTSAVYNEQFF
TRBV4-1	TRBJ1-4	CASALQRATNEKLFF
TRBV21-1	TRBJ1-1	CASSSQPRVQGTNTEAFF
TRBV25-1	TRBJ1-4	CASTANEKLFF
TRBV2	TRBJ2-5	CASNGPLQETQYF
TRBV2	TRBJ2-5	CASSERTDKETQYF
TRBV6-6	TRBJ2-5	CASSGLADKETQYF
TRBV13	TRBJ2-7	CASSFYSGDRNHEQYF
TRBV7-2	TRBJ2-7	CASSLEVWREGYEQYF
TRBV14	TRBJ2-7	CASSPPGLGYEQYF
TRBV2	TRBJ2-5	CASRIPSTSGATQYF
TRBV7-3	TRBJ2-3	CASSLTGGDDTQYF
TRBV23-1	TRBJ2-7	CASTLGTVSYEQYF
TRBV29-1	TRBJ2-7	CSVLRDLYYEQYF
TRBV6-2/TRBV6-3	TRBJ2-7	CASSGTRHYEQYF
TRBV28	TRBJ2-1	CATVWVGTSSREQFF
TRBV6-1	TRBJ1-1	CASSEGQMNTEAFF